This TCR beta chain comes out of a study of cytomegalovirus exposure and HLA in healthy donors (dated by TCRdb to 2016 to 2017). For the study in its entirety: A later analysis indicated that the 120 or so validation repertoires were generated on the platform also employed for the roughly 730 repertoires of the first cohort. High-throughput TCR immunosequencing, statistical association of individual TCRs with disease status, and machine learning were combined to predict cytomegalovirus infection status. The study aimed to test whether cataloging public T cell receptors could reveal signatures of past pathogen exposure. Besides the first cohort of roughly 640 subjects, a separate validation cohort made up of around 120 different subjects was used. The research as a whole found: All 120 or so repertoires were used to score co-occurrence in the validation cohort in a later analysis, because that analysis had no HLA typing for the cohort. In the study, 164 TCR beta chains were listed as associated with cytomegalovirus. In both the original and validation cohorts, the classifier was reported to diagnose cytomegalovirus status with high specificity and sensitivity. A few of the identified cytomegalovirus-associated TCR beta chains were confirmed in vitro to be specific for cytomegalovirus antigens. Across donors, most TCR sequences were observed very rarely, whereas some public TCRs were present in many individuals. Of the cluster scores, about 94% were above 0 in a later analysis, which found that TCRs clustered in the first cohort also tended to co-occur in the 95 to 150 validation repertoires. The authors suggested that the approach could potentially be generalized to other disease states and immunological phenotypes.

This clone showed up just once. Its antigen remains unidentified. The record has no base qualities; no much larger clone is one base away. V is pared back by 3 bases and J by 0 bases, with 24 bases lying between the germline termini. Looking up the germline V gene yields CDR1 SGHDT and CDR2 YYEEEE. Inclusive of the bounding cysteine and phenylalanine, the CDR3 is 19 residues long. The only DNA kept is the CDR3, 57 bases in frame from the first base. Library preparation was by the immunoSEQ multiplex PCR assay. As for the original processing: A statistical classification framework was built for diagnosing cytomegalovirus status from the catalog of TCR beta chain sequences. TCRdb re-hosts the immuneACCESS table, in-frame sequences only. Its copies lack some clones; in the studies checked, an unresolved V gene accounts for under half of them, and the cause for the rest is not known. The V and J calls and clone size were taken over from that table, and D and trimming were inferred from the DNA. This sample comprises roughly 130,000 clones, roughly 89% of them detected only once. Together, the top ten hold about 3% of the sample.

The donors were included in the validation cohort of approximately 120 subjects, a group kept apart from the roughly 700-subject first cohort. The rearrangement combines TRBV5-6 with TRBJ1-1, with TRBD1 perhaps the D gene, on 6 matching bases. The sequencing input was PBMCs. This sequence was found in a man in his thirties or forties in good health and CMV-seronegative. The CDR3 region: CASSSFPGTTFGMNTEAFF. The DNA reads TGTGCCAGCAGCTCTTTCCCGGGGACAACTTTTGGAATGAACACTGAAGCTTTCTTT.